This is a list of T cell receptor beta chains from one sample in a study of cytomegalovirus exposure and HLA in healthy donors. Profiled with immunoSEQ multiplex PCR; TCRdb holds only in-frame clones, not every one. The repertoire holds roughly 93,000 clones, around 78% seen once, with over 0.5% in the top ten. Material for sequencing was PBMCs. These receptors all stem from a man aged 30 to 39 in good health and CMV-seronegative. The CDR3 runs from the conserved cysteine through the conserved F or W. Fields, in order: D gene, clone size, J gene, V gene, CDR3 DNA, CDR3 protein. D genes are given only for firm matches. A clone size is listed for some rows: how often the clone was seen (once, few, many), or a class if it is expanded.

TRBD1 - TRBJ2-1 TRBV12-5 TGTGCTAGTGGGCCGGGACAGGGAATGGATGAGCAGTTCTTC CASGPGQGMDEQFF
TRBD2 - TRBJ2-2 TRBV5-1 TGCGCCAGCAGCCTCGGACTAGCGGGAGGGTGGAACACCGGGGAGCTGTTTTTT CASSLGLAGGWNTGELFF
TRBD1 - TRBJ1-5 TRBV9 TGTGCCAGCAGCGCAGGGGGCCCCAATCAGCCCCAGCATTTT CASSAGGPNQPQHF
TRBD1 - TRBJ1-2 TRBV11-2 TGTGCCAGCAGCGCCGGGACAGGGCCCTATGGCTACACCTTC CASSAGTGPYGYTF
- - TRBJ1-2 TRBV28 TGTGCCAGCAGTTTATCTCTAGGCTACACCTTC CASSLSLGYTF
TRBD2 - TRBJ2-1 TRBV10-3 TGTGCCATCAGCCGGGGACTAGCGGGGGATTCTCAGTTCTTC CAISRGLAGDSQFF
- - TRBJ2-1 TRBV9 TGTGCCAGCAGCGTGTCGACGAAGGGGGTAGCGACGTACAATGAGCAGTTCTTC CASSVSTKGVATYNEQFF
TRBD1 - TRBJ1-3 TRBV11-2 TGTGCCAGCAGCCAGGGACAGAGCTCTGGAAACACCATATATTTT CASSQGQSSGNTIYF
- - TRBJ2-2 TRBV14 TGTGCCAGCAGCCCCACCGGCGGATACACCGGGGAGCTGTTTTTT CASSPTGGYTGELFF
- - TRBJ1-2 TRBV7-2 TGTGCCAGCTCCCCGGGTGGATTTGGCTACACCTTC CASSPGGFGYTF
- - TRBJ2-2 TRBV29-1 TGCAGCGTGAGGACAGCGAACACCGGGGAGCTGTTTTTT CSVRTANTGELFF
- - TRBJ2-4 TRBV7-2 TGTGCCAGCAGCTTAGGGTCAGGGTCCATTCAGTACTTC CASSLGSGSIQYF
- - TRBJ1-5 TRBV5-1 TGCGCCAGCAGCTTGGCAGGGGCCTCTTATCAGCCCCAGCATTTT CASSLAGASYQPQHF
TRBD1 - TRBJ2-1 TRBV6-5 TGTGCCAGCAGTGTCTCGACAGGGGTCCACAATGAGCAGTTCTTC CASSVSTGVHNEQFF
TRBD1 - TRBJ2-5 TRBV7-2 TGTGCCAGCAGCTATAGCGGACAGGGCGCCCGAGAGACCCAGTACTTC CASSYSGQGARETQYF
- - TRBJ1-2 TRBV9 TGTGCCAGCAGCGAGTGGGGAGGTTCTTATGGCTACACCTTC CASSEWGGSYGYTF
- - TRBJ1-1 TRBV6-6 TGTGCCAGCAGACCCCCAACCGGCGGTACTGAAGCTTTCTTT CASRPPTGGTEAFF
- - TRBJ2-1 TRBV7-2 TGTGCCAGCAGCTTAGTTGTCGGGGGCTACAATGAGCAGTTCTTC CASSLVVGGYNEQFF
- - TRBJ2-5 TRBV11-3 TGTGCCAGCAGCTTAAATTTAGGGGCGGAGACCCAGTACTTC CASSLNLGAETQYF
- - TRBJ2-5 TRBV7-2 TGTGCCAGCAGTTTACGGACTGAAGAGACCCAGTACTTC CASSLRTEETQYF
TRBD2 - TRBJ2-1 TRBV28 TGTGCCAGCAGTCTCCGGGGGGGGTTGCACAATGAGCAGTTCTTC CASSLRGGLHNEQFF
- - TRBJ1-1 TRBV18 TGTGCCAGCTCACCAGGTCCAAGCGGAGAGGCTTTCTTT CASSPGPSGEAFF
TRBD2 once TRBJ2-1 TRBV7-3 TGTGCCAGCAGCTTCGGCGGGAGGTACGTTGAGCAGTTCTTC CASSFGGRYVEQFF
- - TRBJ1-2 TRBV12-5 TGTGCTAGTGGTTTGGGTGGGGTCAGGGCGGTCGCTAACTATGGCTACACCTTC CASGLGGVRAVANYGYTF
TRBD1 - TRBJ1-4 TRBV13 TGTGCCAGCAGTAACAGGGGAACTGAAAAACTGTTTTTT CASSNRGTEKLFF
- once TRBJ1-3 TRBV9 TGTGCCAGCAGCGTAGGTGGAGGGAGCTCTGGAAACACCATATATTTT CASSVGGGSSGNTIYF
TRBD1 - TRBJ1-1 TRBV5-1 TGCGCCAGCAGCTTGACCCGGGACAGGGGGCGATTGGAGAACACTGAAGCTTTCTTT CASSLTRDRGRLENTEAFF
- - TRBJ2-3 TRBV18 TGTGCCAGCTCACCAGGGGGGAGCACAGATACGCAGTATTTT CASSPGGSTDTQYF
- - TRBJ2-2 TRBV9 TGTGCCAGCAGCTTCCATCCCGGTACCGGGGAGCTGTTTTTT CASSFHPGTGELFF
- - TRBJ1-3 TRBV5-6 TGTGCCAGCAGCTACCCCGGAGGGGCCGATAAGTCTGGAAACACCATATATTTT CASSYPGGADKSGNTIYF
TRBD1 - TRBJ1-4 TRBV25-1 TGTGCCAGCAGCGATCCGGGACAGACGAATGAAAAACTGTTTTTT CASSDPGQTNEKLFF
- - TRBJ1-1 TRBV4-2 TGTGCCAGCAGCCAAGCGCGGCCAAACACTGAAGCTTTCTTT CASSQARPNTEAFF
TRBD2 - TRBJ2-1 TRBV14 TGTGCCAGCAGCGTTACCGGGACTAAGTCCTACAATGAGCAGTTCTTC CASSVTGTKSYNEQFF
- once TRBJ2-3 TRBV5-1 TGCGCCAGCAGCTTGGGGGGTCAGGGGATGGGGTCCACAGATACGCAGTATTTT CASSLGGQGMGSTDTQYF
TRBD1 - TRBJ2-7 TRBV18 TGTGCCAGCTCACGGACAGGGGGTGCCTACGAGCAGTACTTC CASSRTGGAYEQYF
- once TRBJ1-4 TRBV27 TGTGCCAGCAGGGGGGGGACATGGAATGAAAAACTGTTTTTT CASRGGTWNEKLFF
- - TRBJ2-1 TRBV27 TGTGCCAGCAGTTTAACGGTGAATGAGCAGTTCTTC CASSLTVNEQFF
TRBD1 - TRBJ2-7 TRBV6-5 TGTGCCAGCACCCTCGCTACAGGGGACGAGCAGTACTTC CASTLATGDEQYF
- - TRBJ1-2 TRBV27 TGTGCCAGCAGTAGGACAGAAAACTATGGCTACACCTTC CASSRTENYGYTF
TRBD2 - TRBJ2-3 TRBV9 TGTGCCAGCAGCGTTCCTCAAGGTACGGCGGGAGAGGCAGATACGCAGTATTTT CASSVPQGTAGEADTQYF
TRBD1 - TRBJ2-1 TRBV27 TGTGCCAGCAGAACAGGGGGCCCTAATGAGCAGTTCTTC CASRTGGPNEQFF
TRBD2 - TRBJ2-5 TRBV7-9 TGTGCCAGCAACGTTCGCGGGGGGCGCACCGAGACCCAGTACTTC CASNVRGGRTETQYF
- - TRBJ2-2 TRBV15 TGTGCCACCAGCAGAGCAACAATGAAGCTGTTTTTT CATSRATMKLFF
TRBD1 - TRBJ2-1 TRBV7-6 TGTGCCAGCAGCGAGCGGGACAGGGGCGATGAGCAGTTCTTC CASSERDRGDEQFF
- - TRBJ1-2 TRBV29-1 TGCAGCGTTGTAGTGTTGCGGACACCCTCTACTAACTATGGCTACACCTTC CSVVVLRTPSTNYGYTF
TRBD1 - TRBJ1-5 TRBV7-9 TGTGCCAGCAGCTTAGGGGTAGCAGGGGGCTCGGATCAGCCCCAGCATTTT CASSLGVAGGSDQPQHF
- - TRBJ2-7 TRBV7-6 TGTGCCAGCAGCTTAGAGTCTCAAGGACAGTACGAGCAGTACTTC CASSLESQGQYEQYF
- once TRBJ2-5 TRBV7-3 TGTGCCAGCAGCTCAAACGGCCGGGACTGGGGGTCAGAGACCCAGTACTTC CASSSNGRDWGSETQYF
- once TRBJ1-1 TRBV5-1 TGCGCCAGCAGCTTAATGGTGGCAGGGTTAAGTGGAACTGAAGCTTTCTTT CASSLMVAGLSGTEAFF
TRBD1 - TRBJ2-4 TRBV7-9 TGTGCCAGCAGTCGGACAGGGCCGTCTGCCAAAAACATTCAGTACTTC CASSRTGPSAKNIQYF
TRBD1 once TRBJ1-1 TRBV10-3 TGTGCCATCAGTGGAGCAGGGGGCGGGGTGACTACTGAAGCTTTCTTT CAISGAGGGVTTEAFF
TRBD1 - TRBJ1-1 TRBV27 TGTGCCAGCAGTGCATCATACCGGGACAGGGTCGCTGAAGCTTTCTTT CASSASYRDRVAEAFF
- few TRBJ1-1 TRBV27 TGTGCCAGCAGTTTATCGGTACAGGGACAAACAGCTTTCTTT CASSLSVQGQTAFF
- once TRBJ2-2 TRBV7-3 TGTGCCAGCAGCGAAGTCGGCGGTAACACCGGGGAGCTGTTTTTT CASSEVGGNTGELFF
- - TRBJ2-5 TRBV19 TGTGCCAGTAAATTGGACAGCCAAGAGACCCAGTACTTC CASKLDSQETQYF
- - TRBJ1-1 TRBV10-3 TGTGCCATCAGTGAGTCGATCCCAGGGTCGGCCACTGAAGCTTTCTTT CAISESIPGSATEAFF
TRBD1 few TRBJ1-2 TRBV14 TGTGCCAGCAGCCCCGGGACAGACCTCTATGGCTACACCTTC CASSPGTDLYGYTF
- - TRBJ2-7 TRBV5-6 TGTGCCAGCAGCTTAATCGCGGGACAGCAGTACTTC CASSLIAGQQYF
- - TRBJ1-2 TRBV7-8 TGTGCCAGCAGCTTAGCTGCAGGGGCGTATGGCTACACCTTC CASSLAAGAYGYTF
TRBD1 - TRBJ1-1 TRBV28 TGTGCCAGCAGTTTAGCGGGACAGGGGGACGCTTTCTTT CASSLAGQGDAFF